This T cell receptor (beta chain) was retrieved from a study of regulatory T cells in long-lasting Graves disease (dated by TCRdb to the early 2020s). In the study overall: In the newly diagnosed Graves' disease group, patients had been taking antithyroid drugs for less than 3 months. Persistent Graves' disease patients were compared with newly diagnosed Graves' disease patients by peripheral blood TCR sequencing and RNA sequencing. The study was registered as a clinical trial and conducted in China. A total of some 33 samples were covered by TCR sequencing, comprising approximately 13 persistent and 20 or so newly diagnosed Graves' disease patients.

This clonotype came up many times. Its antigen specificity is not known. Per-base qualities were not stored, and no clone one base away is much larger. The library relied on multiplex PCR. The run used an Illumina HiSeq 4000. CDR3 regions were amplified by Arm-PCR with iRepertoire HTBI primers to construct TCR beta libraries. Gel purification was performed on PCR products prior to sequencing. The authors' pipeline ran thus. Across samples, roughly 60 TRBV and around 15 TRBJ segments were identified and used for gene usage analysis of CDR3 amino acid clonotypes. COPE and FqMerger were used to merge the filtered high-quality paired reads into contigs. BLAST was used to align contigs to IMGT TRBV, TRBD and TRBJ reference genes, and CDR3 was defined according to IMGT. Clonotypes above 0.1% frequency were classified as highly expanded clones. Repertoire diversity was measured by Shannon entropy, and V-J evenness by the Gini coefficient. Clonotypes shared by more than one individual were considered public. TCRdb trimmed the raw reads at Q25, called clones with MiXCR and kept productive beta chains. A single entry per CDR3 protein holds the most common genes and DNA from its merged rows. The V and J calls shown here were made by TCRdb, not taken from the authors' results. The sample records roughly 380,000 distinct CDR3 sequences, 16% of which are singletons. 25% to 30% of the sample lies in the top ten.

The meaning of the sample's time point label: newly diagnosed GD, antithyroid drugs for less than 3 months. For both TCR sequencing and RNA sequencing, RNA was extracted from PBMCs using TRIzol. The diagnosis of Graves' disease was made according to American Thyroid Association guidelines. Recruitment of patients was carried out at an endocrinology department in Xi'an, China. From each patient, approximately 9.9 milliliters of peripheral blood was collected into an EDTA anticoagulant tube. Ficoll Paque Plus density gradient separation was used to isolate PBMCs, and no further T cell sorting was performed. An Agilent 2100 Bioanalyzer and agarose gel were used to check RNA quality, while a NanoDrop 2000 measured RNA concentration. Points the paper makes about the study in general: TRBV28, TRBJ1-2 and TRBJ2-5 were preferentially used in persistent disease, while TRBV20-1 and TRBJ2-1 were favored in newly diagnosed disease. More public clonotypes were shared among persistent patients (fewer than 3,000) than among newly diagnosed patients (approximately 1,000). Only peripheral blood was studied, because thyroid tissue, the primary lesion, was inaccessible. Only the TCR beta chain was sequenced and analyzed. The authors noted that the small sample size was a limitation that may lower accuracy. Compared with newly diagnosed patients, persistent Graves' disease patients had lower TCR Shannon entropy and fewer highly expanded clones, which suggests clonal expansion.

As encoded in the germline V gene, CDR1 is KGHDR while CDR2 is SFDVKD. V loses 3 bases at its end and J loses 1 base; junction bases beyond the gene matches: 6. The CDR3 contains 16 residues, cysteine and phenylalanine counted. CDR3 DNA only is kept here, 48 bases in frame from base 1. These same data were also listed under a study on T cells in Graves' hyperthyroidism and ophthalmopathy. From the second report: Stable Graves' hyperthyroidism was defined as the absence of progression to ophthalmopathy over 18 months of follow-up. Hyperthyroidism patients were newly diagnosed, had a disease duration of under 2 months, and were aged 18 to 65 years. Any patient with an uncontrolled infection, another autoimmune disease, pregnancy or lactation was excluded. Diagnoses relied on clinical symptoms, serum thyroxine and TRAb, thyroid ultrasound and orbital computed tomography. For the first round of RT-PCR on the TCR CDR3, the HTBI primer set was used together with the Qiagen OneStep RT-PCR kit. Most expanded thyroid clonotypes (frequency above 0.001) were also found in blood, which suggests that blood repertoires may mirror thyroid immune responses. In cross-validation, a model built on a 13 V-J signature told ophthalmopathy apart from stable hyperthyroidism with about 90% sensitivity and around 84% specificity, and in testing the same model reached 80%/75%. In validation, the model predicted progression to ophthalmopathy with 60% to 71% sensitivity and roughly 72% specificity, a median of about 6.7 months before onset. To identify distinguishing TCR V-J signatures, a discovery cohort of 100 or so patients was used, comprising fewer than 45 with Graves' ophthalmopathy and around 60 with stable Graves' hyperthyroidism. Prospective prediction of ophthalmopathy was tested in an independent validation cohort of 18 to 20 hyperthyroidism patients and around 16 patients who later progressed to ophthalmopathy. The 100 discovery patients were divided at random into training and test sets in a 7:3 ratio. The study also compared thyroid tissue and blood T-cell repertoires from a handful of Graves' hyperthyroidism patients. Following sampling, methimazole starting at 30 mg daily was given to hyperthyroidism patients, and high-dose intravenous methylprednisolone was given to ophthalmopathy patients. A second multiplex PCR round built the libraries, followed by size selection and purification. Paired-end sequencing of the libraries was performed with 100 bp reads on an Illumina HiSeq2000. Raw data were processed with SOAPnuke, discarding reads with adapters, uncalled bases, mean Phred below 15, or no exact constant-primer or identifier match. High-quality paired reads were merged using COPE v1.2.5, and each unique nucleotide sequence was defined as a clonotype. Clonotypes were aligned to IMGT TRBV, TRBD and TRBJ reference segments using MiTCR v1.1. Analysis was restricted to V-J combinations with a frequency above 0.0001, which covered roughly 99% of repertoires. The TCS score was defined as F50 (clonal expansion) divided by E x V (chaos), with BLOSUM62-based TCRdist calculated between CDR3 peptides within each V-J. Welch's t-statistics and random forest reduced fewer than 550 V-J features to roughly 13, which were used in a naive Bayes classifier (R e1071). Sample size was not statistically predetermined, and blinding of investigators to group allocation was not performed. The paper reports TCR Vbeta CDR3 sequencing of approximately 140 peripheral blood samples: under 45 ophthalmopathy, around 80 hyperthyroidism and around 17 progressor patients.

The rearranged segments are TRBV24-1 and TRBJ2-5; a stretch of 8 junction bases matches TRBD2. This sequence originates from a man between 40 and 49 years old with Graves disease. Donor details come from another sample of the same person, matched by shared clones. The sample was peripheral blood mononuclear cells (PBMCs), taken at new diagnosis, from a patient treated with antithyroid drugs. The bases are TGTGCCACCAGTGATCCTAGCGGGCAATCCCAAGAGACCCAGTACTTC. Its protein reads: CATSDPSGQSQETQYF.